One and the same sample provided the 20 T cell receptor beta chains below, sequenced in a study of Graves' ophthalmopathy and Graves' hyperthyroidism. Amplifying from RNA transcripts, the study obtained TCR beta CDR3 regions. HTBI primers were employed in first-round RT-PCR, then a second-round multiplex PCR followed. TCRdb itself ran the multiplex PCR reads through MiXCR, one entry per CDR3 protein. This table has around 170,000 distinct CDR3 sequences, approximately 40% appearing once. The sample taken for sequencing was peripheral blood. These receptors all stem from a woman aged 40-49 years with Graves' ophthalmopathy.

This clonotype appeared many times. V usage is TRBV15 and J usage is TRBJ2-5; TRBD2 aligns across 14 bases. The V segment lost 3 bases and the J segment 2 bases; nucleotides outside the gene matches: 2. The CDR3 has 16 amino acids. Germline CDR1 reads LNHNV; CDR2 reads YYDKDF (reference sequence). DNA for the CDR3: TGTGCCACCAGCAGGGGACTAGCGGGAGCTCAAGAGACCCAGTACTTC. Translating gives CATSRGLAGAQETQYF. The entire variable domain, with the rest obtained from reference TRBV15 and TRBJ2-5, is as follows: DAMVIQNPRYQVTQFGKPVTLSCSQTLNHNVMYWYQQKSSQAPKLLFHYYDKDFNNEADTPDNFQSRRPNTSFCFLDIRSPGLGDTAMYLCATSRGLAGAQETQYFGPGTRLLVL.

This clonotype was found many times. The chain has TRBV28 and TRBJ1-5, with 8 nucleotides matching TRBD1. CDR1 is MDHEN, CDR2 SYDVKM, per germline. The junction had 7 bases not matched to a gene; V was cut back by 6 bases and J by 3 bases. This CDR3 has 15 amino acids. In DNA, the CDR3 is TGTGCCAGCAGGGCCCCAGGGGGCCCCAATCAGCCCCAGCATTTT. It translates to CASRAPGGPNQPQHF.

This clonotype ranks as medium-sized. The chain's CDR3 is CASSLSTYGTEAFF. Here the CDR3 DNA reads TGTGCCAGCAGTTTAAGCACTTACGGGACTGAAGCTTTCTTT. This chain links TRBV27 with TRBJ1-1; D unresolved. Germline V CDR1 and CDR2: MNHEY, SMNVEV (reference sequence). The germline V and J ends were trimmed by 2 bases and 5 bases, with 12 bases remaining between them. This CDR3 comprises 14 residues.

This clonotype has ten or more counts. The rearrangement joins TRBV6-1 to TRBJ1-1; 7 bases agree with TRBD1. V was pared by 5 bases and J by 1 base, with 10 bases of the junction left unmatched. Germline CDR1 reads MNHNS; CDR2 reads SASEGT. The CDR3 extends over 16 amino acids. The chain's CDR3 is CASSPGIGGGNTEAFF. DNA of the CDR3: TGTGCCAGCAGTCCAGGGATAGGGGGCGGGAACACTGAAGCTTTCTTT.

J is TRBJ2-7 and V is TRBV6-2 or TRBV6-3; 7 bases align to TRBD1. V lost 4 bases to trimming and J lost 1 base; unmatched junction nucleotides: 10. Per the germline V gene, CDR1 is MNHEY and CDR2 is SVGEGT. The CDR3 has 16 residues. CDR3 residues: CASSSLYKGASYEQYF. In nucleotides, the CDR3 is TGTGCCAGCAGTTCCCTTTATAAGGGGGCGTCCTACGAGCAGTACTTC.

This clonotype was seen at least ten times. This chain joins TRBV11-2 and TRBJ1-6; D is perhaps TRBD1 (6 bases). The CDR3 consists of 14 residues. Germline V gene sequence: CDR1 SGHAT, CDR2 FQNNGV. The V end lost 5 bases, the J end lost 5 bases, and 10 bases lay between the germline ends. The CDR3 DNA reads TGTGCCAGCAGCCTCGGACAGAATAATTCACCCCTCCACTTT. It yields the protein CASSLGQNNSPLHF.

In this sample, this clonotype turned up many times. The gene calls are TRBV7-2 and TRBJ2-7; 10 bases fit TRBD2. With 0 bases clipped from V and 1 base from J, the junction kept 3 bases outside the gene matches. The CDR3 runs to 16 residues. CDR1 is SGHTA and CDR2 is FQGNSA in the germline V gene. The CDR3 spells CASSLAGSGRSYEQYF. CDR3 DNA: TGTGCCAGCAGCTTAGCTGGTAGCGGGAGGTCCTACGAGCAGTACTTC. Combining the CDR3 with reference TRBV7-2 and TRBJ2-7 gives the whole variable domain GAGVSQSPSNKVTEKGKDVELRCDPISGHTALYWYRQSLGQGLEFLIYFQGNSAPDKSGLPSDRFSAERTGGSVSTLTIQRTQQEDSAVYLCASSLAGSGRSYEQYFGPGTRLTVT.

This clonotype was picked up one time. V is TRBV29-1 and J is TRBJ2-2, with D possibly matching TRBD2 (6 bases). V lost 4 bases, J lost 2 bases, and 11 bases lay in between. The CDR3 length is 14 residues. The germline CDR1 and CDR2 sequences are SQVTM and ANQGSEA. The CDR3 is CSVAGVTNTGELFF. The CDR3 region has the DNA TGCAGCGTTGCGGGAGTAACCAACACCGGGGAGCTGTTTTTT.

This clonotype was seen repeatedly, ten times or more. The chain is built from TRBV19 and TRBJ1-2, with D unresolved. The V and J ends lost 7 bases and 5 bases respectively, with 14 bases between them. Looked up from germline, CDR1 is LNHDA and CDR2 is SQIVND (reference sequence). The CDR3 contains 13 residues. The CDR3 sequence is CASTWAPEYGYTF. In DNA form, the CDR3 reads TGTGCCAGTACCTGGGCGCCGGAATATGGCTACACCTTC.

The chain uses TRBV24-1 and TRBJ2-7; D not resolved. Germline loops: CDR1 KGHDR, CDR2 SFDVKD. CDR3 length equals 15 residues. V lost 12 bases, J lost 7 bases, and 27 bases lay in between. Written as DNA, the CDR3 is TGTGCCCCCCGTTCTGGGCCATGCAGTTTTTGGGAGCAGTACTTC. Encoded protein: CAPRSGPCSFWEQYF.

The chain links TRBV20-1 to TRBJ1-2; D remains unclear. This CDR3 has 13 amino acids. Trimming took 6 bases from V and 0 from J, leaving 11 bases between them. Germline CDR1 is DFQATT and CDR2 is SNEGSKA (reference sequence). CDR3 nucleotide sequence: TGCAGTGCCGAAAAATTAGCTAACTATGGCTACACCTTC. Protein product: CSAEKLANYGYTF.

There are many counts of this clonotype. The CDR3: CASSRLSSYEQYF. The CDR3 DNA reads as TGTGCCAGCAGCCGACTTAGCTCCTACGAGCAGTACTTC. The J gene is TRBJ2-7, the V gene TRBV28; D is uncertain. Trimming cost V 6 bases and J 0 bases, with 9 bases left between them. Germline V gives CDR1 MDHEN, CDR2 SYDVKM. The CDR3 covers 13 residues.

This clonotype was counted at least ten times. V and J are TRBV28 and TRBJ1-2, with TRBD1 matching 7 bases. This CDR3 has 14 amino acids. The V gene end was trimmed by 6 bases and the J gene end by 4 bases; junction bases not matched to a gene: 8. Germline CDR1 MDHEN, CDR2 SYDVKM. The CDR3 protein is CASRTHRGPYGYTF. CDR3 bases: TGTGCCAGCAGAACACACAGGGGACCCTATGGCTACACCTTC.

The chain recombines TRBV9 with TRBJ1-6; 9 positions agree with TRBD1. V lost 0 bases, J lost 8 bases, and 3 bases stayed unmatched. Looked up from germline, CDR1 is SGDLS and CDR2 is YYNGEE. The CDR3 has 15 amino acids. The CDR3 loop reads CASSVGQGGDSPLHF. CDR3 coding DNA: TGTGCCAGCAGCGTAGGACAGGGGGGGGATTCACCCCTCCACTTT.

This clonotype came up many times. This rearrangement joins TRBV20-1 to TRBJ2-3; no clear D. The V and J ends lost 6 bases and 4 bases respectively, with 14 bases between them. The CDR3 length is 13 residues. The germline V gene encodes CDR1 DFQATT and CDR2 SNEGSKA (reference sequence). For the CDR3, the DNA is TGCAGTGCCCCAGCCCCGCCCCCAGATACGCAGTATTTT. Amino acid sequence: CSAPAPPPDTQYF.

Many counts were recorded for this clonotype. The V gene is TRBV4-3, the J gene TRBJ2-5; D not resolved. Deletions cut 1 base from V and 3 bases from J, with 9 bases between. The CDR3 spans 14 residues. Germline V gene lookup returns CDR1 LGHNA and CDR2 YSLEER. CDR3 coding DNA: TGCGCCAGCAGCCAAGGTGCCGGCGAAGAGACCCAGTACTTC. This codes for CASSQGAGEETQYF.

This clonotype was observed many times. The chain joins TRBV30 to TRBJ1-1; TRBD1 might be the D (5 bases). V was shortened by 5 bases and J by 2 bases, with 12 bases between the two germline ends. The CDR3 consists of 13 residues. CDR1 is GTSNPN and CDR2 is SVGIG in the germline V gene (reference sequence). The DNA of the CDR3 is TGTGCCTGGGAAAGGGGAGTTAACACTGAAGCTTTCTTT. As protein: CAWERGVNTEAFF. The complete variable domain, with remaining parts taken from reference TRBV30 and TRBJ1-1, reads SQTIHQWPATLVQPVGSPLSLECTVEGTSNPNLYWYRQAAGRGLQLLFYSVGIGQISSEVPQNLSASRPQDRQFILSSKKLLLSDSGFYLCAWERGVNTEAFFGQGTRLTVV.

This clonotype was seen at least ten times. One junction end disagrees with the germline gene, perhaps due to a read error. The CDR3, as DNA: TGTGCCTGGAGTGTTAGCGGCGTCTCCTCGGGCGCCTTC. Protein product: CAWSVSGVSSGAF. The chain carries TRBV30 and TRBJ1-2; no firm D call. Germline CDR1 GTSNPN, CDR2 SVGIG (reference sequence). This CDR3 is 13 amino acids long. Full variable domain (missing parts from reference TRBV30 and TRBJ1-2): SQTIHQWPATLVQPVGSPLSLECTVEGTSNPNLYWYRQAAGRGLQLLFYSVGIGQISSEVPQNLSASRPQDRQFILSSKKLLLSDSGFYLCAWSVSGVSSGAFGSGTRLTVV.

This clonotype turned up a few times. This sequence joins TRBV12-3 or TRBV12-4 and TRBJ2-7; D ambiguous. The CDR3 extends over 12 amino acids. Deletions cut 5 bases from V and 0 bases from J, with 5 bases between. As DNA, the CDR3 is TGTGCCAGCAGTCAGTACTCCTACGAGCAGTACTTC. Its protein product is CASSQYSYEQYF.

This clonotype appeared many times. The J gene is TRBJ1-1, the V gene TRBV28; 8 nucleotides match TRBD1. The CDR3 runs 14 residues. The V gene end was trimmed by 8 bases and the J gene end by 1 base; junction bases not matched to a gene: 6. Looked up from germline, CDR1 is MDHEN and CDR2 is SYDVKM. CDR3 sequence reads: CASLPGGGNTEAFF. CDR3 nucleotide sequence: TGTGCCAGCCTGCCAGGGGGCGGGAACACTGAAGCTTTCTTT.